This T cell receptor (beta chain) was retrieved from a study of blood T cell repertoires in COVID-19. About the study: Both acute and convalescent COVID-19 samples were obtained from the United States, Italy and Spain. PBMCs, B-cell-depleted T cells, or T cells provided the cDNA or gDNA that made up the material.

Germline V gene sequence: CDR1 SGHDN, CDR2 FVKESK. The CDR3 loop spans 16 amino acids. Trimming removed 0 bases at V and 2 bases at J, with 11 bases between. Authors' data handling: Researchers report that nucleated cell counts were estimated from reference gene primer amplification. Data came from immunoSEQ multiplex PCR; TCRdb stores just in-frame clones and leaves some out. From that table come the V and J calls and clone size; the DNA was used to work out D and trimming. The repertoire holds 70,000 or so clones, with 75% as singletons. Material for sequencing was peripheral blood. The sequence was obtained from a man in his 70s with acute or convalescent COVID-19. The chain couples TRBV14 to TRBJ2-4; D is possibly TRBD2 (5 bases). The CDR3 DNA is TGTGCCAGCAGCCAAGATCCTCGGGGTCCCAAAAACATTCAGTACTTC. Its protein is CASSQDPRGPKNIQYF.